This T cell receptor (beta chain) was recovered during a study of blood T cell repertoires in COVID-19 (dated by TCRdb to 2020 to 2021). For the study in its entirety: Samples covering the acute and convalescent phases of COVID-19 were provided by collaborators in the United States, Italy and Spain. The material from the prospective study consisted of cDNA or gDNA derived from T cells, B-cell-depleted T cells, or PBMCs. The dataset comprised deeply sampled blood TCRbeta repertoires from subjects exposed to, actively infected with, or recovered from COVID-19. A freely available public database, intended as a resource for researchers studying the immune response to SARS-CoV-2, is where the repertoires were released. The samples were drawn from two sources: the first 160 participants of the ongoing ImmuneRACE study, and 1,254 subjects contributed by 6 global collaborators. Sample metadata almost always included a de-identified subject ID, COVID-19 status, age in years and sex. HLA class I and class II types, where available, came from metadata supplied by the sample provider rather than from assay-based typing.

At the junction V is shortened by 5 bases and J by 0 bases; bases outside the gene matches: 3. Via the germline V gene (reference sequence), CDR1 is LNHDA and CDR2 SQIVND. Spanning cysteine to phenylalanine, the CDR3 consists of 14 amino acids. Only CDR3 DNA remains: 42 bases, in frame from the first base. TCRbeta CDR3 regions were amplified from genomic DNA using the immunoSEQ Assay, a bias-controlled multiplex PCR. As for how the authors treated the data: The number of nucleated cells in each sample was estimated from the amplification of reference gene primers within the assay. Sequence reads were collapsed and filtered to measure the absolute abundance of every unique TCRbeta CDR3 rearrangement. For each sample, productive Simpson clonality was calculated as the square root of Simpson's diversity index over productive rearrangements. TCRdb obtained this table from immuneACCESS and retained in-frame rearrangements with V and J assigned. These tables miss some clones; where compared with another copy, unresolved V genes account for less than half of the shortfall, and the remainder is unexplained. D and trimming were read from the DNA, whereas the V and J calls and clone size are those reported in that table. The sample table holds about 120,000 clones, of which over 70% were seen once. The top ten constitute approximately 2.5% of the sample.

Note on this clone: Its specific antigen is unknown. Base qualities are not recorded, but no much larger clone differs from it by a single base.

The study at large found these results: The amount of clinical and demographic metadata varied by source and participant and was provided uncurated.

Whole blood was collected in K2EDTA tubes by collaborating institutions according to the institutions' own protocols. For TCRbeta analysis, collaborators shipped samples as frozen whole blood, isolated PBMCs, or DNA extracted from either of those sample types. Recombination connected TRBV19 to TRBJ1-1, with 7 bases matching TRBD1. Material for sequencing was peripheral blood. The receptor's source is a man in his sixties or seventies with acute or convalescent COVID-19. The CDR3 here reads CASSFQGVNTEAFF. The nucleotide sequence reads TGTGCCAGTAGTTTCCAGGGGGTGAACACTGAAGCTTTCTTT.